This passage covers 12 T cell receptor beta chains from one sample sequenced in a study of blood T cells in healthy people across ages. PCR was performed a second time for about 7 to 12 cycles using a sample-barcoded 5' primer and a J-beta primer mix. TCRdb called the 5' RACE reads again in MiXCR, with one record for every CDR3 protein. The sample consists of some 750,000 distinct CDR3 sequences, about a fifth of them appearing once. Material for sequencing was blood. These receptors were taken from a man between 65 and 85 years old in good health.

The V call is TRBV5-1, the J call TRBJ2-3; maybe TRBD2 (6 bases). This CDR3 contains 14 residues. Trimming took 2 bases from V and 6 from J, leaving 13 bases between them. Germline V gene data show CDR1 as SGHRS and CDR2 as YFSETQ. CDR3 sequence: CASSFAGIGDTQYF. For the CDR3, the DNA is TGCGCCAGCAGCTTTGCGGGGATTGGGGATACGCAGTATTTT.

This rearrangement joins TRBV29-1 to TRBJ2-1; D possibly corresponds to TRBD1 (5 bases). Germline loops: CDR1 SQVTM, CDR2 ANQGSEA. The CDR3 loop spans 14 amino acids. V gave up 7 bases and J gave up 6 bases, with 19 bases separating them. The CDR3 loop is CSAKGKNQGNEQFF. Here the CDR3 DNA reads TGCAGCGCCAAAGGGAAGAATCAGGGCAATGAGCAGTTCTTC.

The chain uses TRBV7-6 and TRBJ2-5; D gene uncertain. Germline assignment: CDR1 SGHVS and CDR2 FNYEAQ. The CDR3 runs to 15 residues. V lost 1 base to trimming and J lost 1 base, with 10 bases between them. CDR3 in DNA: TGTGCCAGCAGCTTAGGCCGGAATATCCAAGAGACCCAGTACTTC. Amino acids: CASSLGRNIQETQYF.

The chain recombines TRBV12-3 or TRBV12-4 with TRBJ2-7; no definite D call. The CDR3 is 12 amino acids. Between the trimmed V and J ends, which lost 3 bases and 7 bases, there was a span of 10 bases. CDR3 bases: TGTGCCAGCAGTTTCTCGCCTCGGGAGCAGTACTTC. Amino acid sequence: CASSFSPREQYF.

The sample holds a few counts of this clonotype. This chain links TRBV6-5 with TRBJ2-2; a possible D gene is TRBD2 (6 bases). V lost 6 bases, J lost 6 bases, and 11 bases lay in between. CDR1 and CDR2 (germline): MNHEY, SVGAGI. The CDR3 has 13 residues. The CDR3 DNA reads TGTGCCAGCAGCAAGGAGGGACCCGGGGAGCTGTTTTTT. Encoded protein: CASSKEGPGELFF.

In DNA form, the CDR3 reads TGTGCCAGCAGCTTGTGGTCCGAAGAGACCCAGTACTTC. This encodes CASSLWSEETQYF. The genes are TRBV5-5 and TRBJ2-5, with D uncertain. This CDR3 contains 13 residues. Germline CDR1 is SGHKS and CDR2 is YYEKEE (reference sequence). Trimming stripped 1 base from V and 3 bases from J, with 7 bases between.

The genes are TRBV20-1 and TRBJ1-2; D is possibly TRBD1 (6 bases). Trimming removed 1 base from V and 7 bases from J, with 13 bases in between. The V gene's germline CDR1 is DFQATT and CDR2 SNEGSKA (reference sequence). The CDR3 loop spans 13 amino acids. The CDR3 region is CSARGQGHGGYTF. CDR3 DNA sequence: TGCAGTGCTAGAGGGCAGGGGCATGGTGGCTACACCTTC.

This clonotype has only a few counts. The rearrangement links TRBV20-1 to TRBJ2-1; D might be TRBD1 (5 bases). Trimming took off 0 bases at V and 7 bases at J, with 16 bases between the two ends. This CDR3 spans 15 amino acids. Germline CDR1 reads DFQATT; CDR2 reads SNEGSKA (reference sequence). The CDR3 coding sequence is TGCAGTGCTAGAGATAGGGTAGGGGTGAGGAATGAGCAGTTCTTC. Its protein product is CSARDRVGVRNEQFF.

This rearrangement joins TRBV6-4 to TRBJ1-2; possibly TRBD1 for D (5 bases). With 2 bases removed from V and 3 bases from J, the gap between germline ends came to 19 bases. This CDR3 region has 17 residues. Germline V gene lookup returns CDR1 MRHNA and CDR2 SNTAGT. The DNA for the CDR3 is TGTGCCAGCAGTGACCCGACCGGGACCGGCGGGCACTATGGCTACACCTTC. Translated, it gives CASSDPTGTGGHYGYTF.

This clonotype showed up many times. The chain couples TRBV12-3 or TRBV12-4 to TRBJ2-7; 10 positions match TRBD1. Trimming removed 1 base from V and 1 base from J; junction bases left unmatched: 1. CDR3 size: 15 residues. CDR3 loop: CASSLGTGGSYEQYF. In nucleotides, the CDR3 is TGTGCCAGCAGTTTAGGGACAGGGGGTTCCTACGAGCAGTACTTC.

This clonotype has just a few counts. The genes are TRBV20-1 and TRBJ1-6; maybe TRBD1 (5 bases). Germline CDR1 DFQATT, CDR2 SNEGSKA (reference sequence). The V and J ends lost 0 bases and 11 bases respectively, with 11 bases between them. This CDR3 comprises 13 residues. The CDR3 loop is CSARDFEGAPLHF. In DNA, the CDR3 is TGCAGTGCTAGAGATTTTGAAGGGGCACCCCTCCACTTT.

This rearrangement joins TRBV20-1 to TRBJ2-2; D might be TRBD2 (5 bases). Trimming took off 2 bases at V and 1 base at J, with 8 bases between the two ends. The CDR3 has 14 residues. Germline values: CDR1 DFQATT, CDR2 SNEGSKA (reference sequence). The CDR3 loop is CSARRGLNTGELFF. The CDR3 nucleotides read TGCAGTGCTAGAAGAGGACTGAACACCGGGGAGCTGTTTTTT.